A single sample gave rise to the 18 T cell receptor beta chains below, sequenced in a study of T cell repertoires in aging, cancer and after chemotherapy. A mixed TRB-A/B primer pool amplified rearranged TRB by multiplex touch-down PCR. In TCRdb, the multiplex PCR reads were re-called with MiXCR into one record per CDR3 protein. The data show around 9,600 distinct CDR3 sequences, approximately 35% seen once. Peripheral blood genomic DNA, not sorted cells or RNA, was the template. Input material: blood. Receptors were obtained from a human donor in good health. The donor label of this sample is uncertain.

This clonotype was recorded a few times. This sequence joins TRBV30 and TRBJ1-4; D is uncertain. This CDR3 is 14 amino acids long. Germline V gene lookup returns CDR1 GTSNPN and CDR2 SVGIG (reference sequence). The ends were cut back, 0 bases at V and 4 bases at J, with 9 bases in the middle. The CDR3 DNA reads TGTGCCTGGAGTGTGGGCGGAAATAATGAAAAACTGTTTTTT. This gives the protein CAWSVGGNNEKLFF. The full variable domain, its missing parts supplied by reference TRBV30 and TRBJ1-4, is SQTIHQWPATLVQPVGSPLSLECTVEGTSNPNLYWYRQAAGRGLQLLFYSVGIGQISSEVPQNLSASRPQDRQFILSSKKLLLSDSGFYLCAWSVGGNNEKLFFGSGTQLSVL.

This clonotype was detected a few times. The gene calls are TRBV5-4 and TRBJ2-3; D call uncertain. CDR3 size: 12 residues. The ends were cut back, 2 bases at V and 7 bases at J, with 8 bases in the middle. Germline V gene sequence: CDR1 SGHNT, CDR2 YYREEE (reference sequence). For the CDR3, the DNA is TGTGCCAGCAGCTTCTTAGACAATACGCAGTATTTT. This translates into CASSFLDNTQYF.

Note on this clonotype: Germline is not matched at one junction end, which may reflect a read error. The V gene is TRBV12-3 or TRBV12-4, the J gene TRBJ2-3, with 7 bases that match TRBD1. The CDR3 is made up of 15 amino acids. This CDR3 is CVSRPGTEFTDTQYF. As DNA, the CDR3 is TGTGTCAGCAGGCCCGGGACAGAGTTCACAGATACGCAGTATTTT.

This rearrangement joins TRBV6-5 to TRBJ1-2, with D possibly TRBD1 on 6 matching bases. This CDR3 has 13 residues. V lost 6 bases to trimming and J lost 8 bases, with 16 bases between them. CDR1 is MNHEY, CDR2 SVGAGI, per germline. The CDR3 here is CASSWTAQEGYTF. The CDR3 DNA is TGTGCCAGCAGCTGGACAGCCCAAGAGGGCTACACCTTC.

The table lists this clonotype with a few counts. This chain joins TRBV30 and TRBJ1-5; 7 bases are a match to TRBD1. This CDR3 has 15 amino acids. Germline CDR1 is GTSNPN and CDR2 is SVGIG (reference sequence). J lost 4 bases, V lost 2 bases, and 8 bases had no gene match. The CDR3 DNA reads TGTGCCTGGAGTTTGGGACAGAGTCCTAATCAGCCCCAGCATTTT. Translating it yields CAWSLGQSPNQPQHF. The full variable domain, its missing parts supplied by reference TRBV30 and TRBJ1-5, is SQTIHQWPATLVQPVGSPLSLECTVEGTSNPNLYWYRQAAGRGLQLLFYSVGIGQISSEVPQNLSASRPQDRQFILSSKKLLLSDSGFYLCAWSLGQSPNQPQHFGDGTRLSIL.

This clonotype occurred a few times. The chain is built from TRBV5-1 and TRBJ1-2, with D unresolved. This CDR3 has 14 amino acids. Per the germline V gene, CDR1 is SGHRS and CDR2 is YFSETQ. Trimming pared 2 bases from V and 2 bases from J, leaving 10 bases between. CDR3 sequence: CASSFTGSNYGYTF. The CDR3 nucleotides read TGCGCCAGCAGCTTCACCGGGTCCAACTATGGCTACACCTTC.

The rearrangement joins TRBV15 to TRBJ2-7; D is possibly TRBD2 (5 bases). Trimming pared 0 bases from V and 5 bases from J, leaving 8 bases between. Germline lookup yields CDR1 LNHNV and CDR2 YYDKDF (reference sequence). This CDR3 has 13 residues. The CDR3 protein is CATSRDRGHEQYF. The CDR3 coding sequence is TGTGCCACCAGCAGAGATCGAGGGCACGAGCAGTACTTC.

This clonotype was picked up a small number of times. The rearrangement links TRBV18 to TRBJ1-5, with 7 nucleotides matching TRBD1. V gave up 4 bases and J gave up 5 bases; unmatched junction bases: 8. Germline V CDR1 and CDR2: KGHSH, LQKENI. CDR3 length equals 15 residues. CDR3 bases: TGTGCCAGCTCACTACAGGGACAGTCGGATCAGCCCCAGCATTTT. It encodes CASSLQGQSDQPQHF.

V gene TRBV7-2 combines with J gene TRBJ2-3; 7 nucleotides line up with TRBD1. The germline CDR1 and CDR2 sequences are SGHTA and FQGNSA. This CDR3 region has 16 residues. Trimming at V came to 5 bases and at J to 2 bases, leaving 10 bases not matched to a gene. CDR3 sequence reads: CASSNRQGLTTDTQYF. CDR3 sequence (DNA): TGTGCCAGCAGCAACCGACAGGGTCTCACCACAGATACGCAGTATTTT.

The CDR3 here is CASSPGATIPEKLFF. The CDR3 DNA reads TGTGCCAGCAGCCCCGGCGCGACAATTCCGGAAAAACTGTTTTTT. V is TRBV5-5 and J is TRBJ1-4; the D is unclear. Trimming cost V 4 bases and J 8 bases, with 18 bases left between them. The CDR3 consists of 15 residues. Germline lookup yields CDR1 SGHKS and CDR2 YYEKEE (reference sequence).

This clonotype has only a few counts. This chain joins TRBV5-5 and TRBJ1-2; D gene unclear. V was shortened by 0 bases and J by 4 bases, with 13 bases between the two germline ends. The CDR3 is made up of 15 amino acids. Per germline, CDR1 SGHKS and CDR2 YYEKEE (reference sequence). CDR3 residues: CASSLVPGDLYGYTF. CDR3 coding DNA: TGTGCCAGCAGCTTGGTTCCAGGAGACCTCTATGGCTACACCTTC.

This clonotype was counted between two and nine times. The chain recombines TRBV6-2 or TRBV6-3 with TRBJ1-2; D gene unclear. The ends were cut back, 8 bases at V and 5 bases at J, with 18 bases in the middle. CDR3 length equals 14 residues. CDR1 is MNHEY and CDR2 is SVGEGT in the germline V gene. The CDR3 protein is CASQPHGEAYGYTF. The CDR3, as DNA: TGTGCCAGCCAACCCCACGGCGAAGCATATGGCTACACCTTC.

This clonotype is categorized as large. The chain has TRBV29-1 and TRBJ2-3; D unclear. The CDR3 extends over 11 amino acids. Per germline, CDR1 SQVTM and CDR2 ANQGSEA. V was clipped by 3 bases and J by 6 bases, with 7 bases between them. This chain's CDR3 is CSVDQWDTQYF. As DNA, the CDR3 is TGCAGCGTTGATCAGTGGGATACGCAGTATTTT.

The rearrangement uses TRBV10-1 and TRBJ2-3, with 8 bases fitting TRBD2. This CDR3 has 17 amino acids. Looked up from germline, CDR1 is WNHNN and CDR2 is SYGVQD (reference sequence). Trimming cost V 0 bases and J 4 bases; bases outside gene matches: 9. CDR3 protein: CASSESVIRGGPDTQYF. DNA for the CDR3: TGCGCCAGCAGTGAGTCGGTTATTCGGGGGGGCCCAGATACGCAGTATTTT.

The V call is TRBV12-3 or TRBV12-4, the J call TRBJ2-7, with D possibly matching TRBD1 (5 bases). This CDR3 spans 13 amino acids. V gave up 5 bases and J gave up 3 bases, with 11 bases separating them. CDR3 nucleotide sequence: TGTGCCAGCAGTCCGGACAATTACTACGAGCAGTACTTC. This sequence encodes CASSPDNYYEQYF.

By proportion, this clonotype is medium-sized. The J gene is TRBJ1-2, the V gene TRBV12-3 or TRBV12-4; D is unclear. The CDR3 spans 16 residues. The V and J ends lost 3 bases and 3 bases respectively, with 17 bases between them. CDR3 protein: CASSFGSGEGDYGYTF. CDR3 bases: TGTGCCAGCAGTTTTGGTTCTGGGGAAGGAGACTATGGCTACACCTTC.

In its sample, this clonotype was seen once. The genes are TRBV13 and TRBJ2-5; the D is unclear. Germline CDR1 is PRHDT and CDR2 is FYEKMQ (reference sequence). V gave up 5 bases and J gave up 5 bases, with 12 bases separating them. The CDR3 loop spans 13 amino acids. The CDR3: CASSRGPPETQYF. DNA of the CDR3: TGTGCCAGCAGCCGAGGCCCACCGGAGACCCAGTACTTC.

The chain joins TRBV6-1 to TRBJ2-7; possibly TRBD1 or TRBD2 for D (5 bases each). Trimming removed 8 bases from V and 4 bases from J, with 9 bases in between. CDR1 is MNHNS and CDR2 is SASEGT in the germline V gene. The CDR3 loop spans 11 amino acids. The CDR3 bases are TGTGCCAGCGAGGGGCGTTACGAGCAGTACTTC. Amino acid sequence: CASEGRYEQYF.